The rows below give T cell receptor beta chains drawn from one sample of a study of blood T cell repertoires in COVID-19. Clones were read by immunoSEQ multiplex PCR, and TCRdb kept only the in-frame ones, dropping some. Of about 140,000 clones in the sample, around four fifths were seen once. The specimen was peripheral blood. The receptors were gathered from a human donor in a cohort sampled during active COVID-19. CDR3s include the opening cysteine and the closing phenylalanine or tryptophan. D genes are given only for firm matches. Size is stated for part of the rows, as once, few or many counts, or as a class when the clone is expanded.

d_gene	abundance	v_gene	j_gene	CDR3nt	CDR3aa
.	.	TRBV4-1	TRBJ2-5	TGCGCCAGCAGCCAGGGAAGGGACATTGGAGAGACCCAGTACTTC	CASSQGRDIGETQYF
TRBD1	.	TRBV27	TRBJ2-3	TGTGCCAGCAGGATGGACAGGGGATTCACAGATACGCAGTATTTT	CASRMDRGFTDTQYF
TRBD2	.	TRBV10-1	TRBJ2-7	TGCGCCAGCAGTGAGTCCACAGCGGGAGCCCACGAGCAGTACTTC	CASSESTAGAHEQYF
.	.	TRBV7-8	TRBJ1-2	TGTGCCAGCAGCTTACTGTCATCGGCCAGGGGCTACACCTTC	CASSLLSSARGYTF
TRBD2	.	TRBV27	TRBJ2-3	TGTGCCAGCAGTACACTTATGTCCCCGCGCGGGAGGGCCAGTACAGATACGCAGTATTTT	CASSTLMSPRGRASTDTQYF
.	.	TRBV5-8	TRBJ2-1	TGTGCCAGCAGCTTGGGTTCGGGGGGCTTGCACGAGCAGTTCTTC	CASSLGSGGLHEQFF
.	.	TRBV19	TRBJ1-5	TGTGCCAGTAGTAAAAACCGGGGGAGCAATCAGCCCCAGCATTTT	CASSKNRGSNQPQHF
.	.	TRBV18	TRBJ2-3	TGTGCCAGCTCACAGGGGATTGGGGATCGGGCAGATACGCAGTATTTT	CASSQGIGDRADTQYF
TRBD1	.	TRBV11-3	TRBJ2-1	TGTGCCAGCAGCTCCCTCCGGGACAGTGAGTACAATGAGCAGTTCTTC	CASSSLRDSEYNEQFF
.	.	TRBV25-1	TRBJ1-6	TGTGCCAGCAGCCAGGGGAGCTCCTATAATTCACCCCTCCACTTT	CASSQGSSYNSPLHF
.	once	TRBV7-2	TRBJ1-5	TGTGCCAGCAGCCGGACGTTCGGGGACACTCAGCCCCAGCATTTT	CASSRTFGDTQPQHF
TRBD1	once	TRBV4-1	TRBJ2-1	TGCGCCAGCAGCCTGACGTGGGACAGACGATTAAATGAGCAGTTCTTC	CASSLTWDRRLNEQFF
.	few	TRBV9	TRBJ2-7	TGTGCCAGCAGCGTAGCTTCCTTACTAAGTGAGCAGTACTTC	CASSVASLLSEQYF
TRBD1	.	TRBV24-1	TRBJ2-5	TGTGCCACCGGAAAAACGGGGACAGGTAACGCGGAGACCCAGTACTTC	CATGKTGTGNAETQYF
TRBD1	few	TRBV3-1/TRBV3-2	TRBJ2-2	TGTGCCAGCAGCAACAGGGGCACCGGGGAGCTGTTTTTT	CASSNRGTGELFF
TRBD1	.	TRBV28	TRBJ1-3	TGTGCCAGCAGTTTACCCGGACAGGGGTTCACTGGAAACACCATATATTTT	CASSLPGQGFTGNTIYF
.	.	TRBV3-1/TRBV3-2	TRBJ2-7	TGTGCCAGCAGGAGGGGGGGACTCCTAGTTTCTGAGCAGTACTTC	CASRRGGLLVSEQYF
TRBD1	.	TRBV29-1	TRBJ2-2	TGCAGCGTCGGTTCCATTTTTGGGACAGGGTTTACCGGGGAGCTGTTTTTT	CSVGSIFGTGFTGELFF
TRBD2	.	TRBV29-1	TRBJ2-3	TGCAGCCTTCGGACTAGCGGAAGCACAGATACGCAGTATTTT	CSLRTSGSTDTQYF
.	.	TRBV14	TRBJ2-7	TGTGCCAGCAGCCAAGATCTACAGCTCTACGAGCAGTACTTC	CASSQDLQLYEQYF
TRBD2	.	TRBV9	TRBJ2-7	TGTGCCAGCAGCCTCGGCCCCGGACTAGCGGGGAACGAGCAGTACTTC	CASSLGPGLAGNEQYF
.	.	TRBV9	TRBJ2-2	TGTGCCAGCAGCGTAGGAGGCACCGGGGAGCTGTTTTTT	CASSVGGTGELFF
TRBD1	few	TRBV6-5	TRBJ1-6	TGTGCCAGCAGGGGACAGGGGTGGAATTCACCCCTCCACTTT	CASRGQGWNSPLHF
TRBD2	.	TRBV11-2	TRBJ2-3	TGTGCCAGCAGTCTCGGACTAGCGGGAGGGTTAGATACGCAGTATTTT	CASSLGLAGGLDTQYF
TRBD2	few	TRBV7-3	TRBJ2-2	TGTGCCAGCAAAGTAGCTAGCGGCAGTGTGGGCACCGGGGAGCTGTTTTTT	CASKVASGSVGTGELFF
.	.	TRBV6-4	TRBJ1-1	TGTGCCAGCAGTGGACAGGCGAACACTGAAGCTTTCTTT	CASSGQANTEAFF
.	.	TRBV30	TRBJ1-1	TGTGCCTGGAGTGTAAGCAGGGTCCCTATCAACACTGAAGCTTTCTTT	CAWSVSRVPINTEAFF
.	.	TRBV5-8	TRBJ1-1	TGTGCCAGCAGCCCGCAGTGGGGGGACACTGAAGCTTTCTTT	CASSPQWGDTEAFF
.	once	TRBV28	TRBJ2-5	TGTGCCAGCACCCCAGGGGGGTACGGTATTCAAGAGACCCAGTACTTC	CASTPGGYGIQETQYF
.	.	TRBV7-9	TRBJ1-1	TGTGCCAGCAGCAACCAGCGTCCGGGCACTGAAGCTTTCTTT	CASSNQRPGTEAFF
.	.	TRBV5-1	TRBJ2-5	TGCGCCAGCAGCTGGAGCCCACAAGCAGAGACCCAGTACTTC	CASSWSPQAETQYF
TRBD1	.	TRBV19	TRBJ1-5	TGTGCCAGTACCAGACCCTCGGGGACAGGGAGCAATCAGCCCCAGCATTTT	CASTRPSGTGSNQPQHF
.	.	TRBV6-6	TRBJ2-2	TGTGCCAGCAGTTTCCTGGCAGAGGGCGGGGAGCTGTTTTTT	CASSFLAEGGELFF
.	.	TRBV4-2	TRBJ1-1	TGTGCCAGCAGCCTGGTCTTCAGGGGTTTGAACACTGAAGCTTTCTTT	CASSLVFRGLNTEAFF
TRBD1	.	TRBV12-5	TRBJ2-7	TGTGCTAGTGGTTTGGTCGACAGGGTGATCTCCTACGAGCAGTACTTC	CASGLVDRVISYEQYF
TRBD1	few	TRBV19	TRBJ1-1	TGTGCCAGTAGTGGACAGGATATCTTACGAGCTTTCTTT	CASSGQDILRAFF
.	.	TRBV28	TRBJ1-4	TGTGCCAGCAGTCCCACGGCGGACACCGGGAATGAAAAACTGTTTTTT	CASSPTADTGNEKLFF
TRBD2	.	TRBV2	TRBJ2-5	TGTGCCAGCAACACCCTCGGGGGGCAAGAGACCCAGTACTTC	CASNTLGGQETQYF
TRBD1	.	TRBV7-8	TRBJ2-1	TGTGCCAGCAGCTCAGACAGGGGTCAATTGAATGAGCAGTTCTTC	CASSSDRGQLNEQFF
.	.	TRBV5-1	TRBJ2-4	TGCGCCAGCAGCCCGGCTTTGCAGGGAAACATTCAGTACTTC	CASSPALQGNIQYF
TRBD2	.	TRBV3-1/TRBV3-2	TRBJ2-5	TGTGCCAGCAGCCAAGGGCTAGCGGGAGATGAGACCCAGTACTTC	CASSQGLAGDETQYF
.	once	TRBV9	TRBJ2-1	TGTGCCAGCAGCGTAGTGGGTGGGAGTTTAGGAAATGAGCAGTTCTTC	CASSVVGGSLGNEQFF
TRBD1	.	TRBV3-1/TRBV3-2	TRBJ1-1	TGTGCCAGCAGCCCATACAGGGGGCTTACAACTGAAGCTTTCTTT	CASSPYRGLTTEAFF
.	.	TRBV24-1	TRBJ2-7	TGTGCCACCAGTCGGGGAAACGAGCAGTACTTC	CATSRGNEQYF
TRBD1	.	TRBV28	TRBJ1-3	TGTGCCAGCAGTGTAGATGGACAGGCTTCTGGAAACACCATATATTTT	CASSVDGQASGNTIYF
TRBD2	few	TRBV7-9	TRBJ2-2	TGTGCCAGCAGCGGGGGACTAGCGCTGAACACCGGGGAGCTGTTTTTT	CASSGGLALNTGELFF
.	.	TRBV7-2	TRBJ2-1	TGTGCCAGCAGCCTCCAGGAGGGAACCTACAATGAGCAGTTCTTC	CASSLQEGTYNEQFF
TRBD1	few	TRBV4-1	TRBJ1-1	TGCGCCAGCAGCCAAGAACCGACAGGGGTGAACACTGAAGCTTTCTTT	CASSQEPTGVNTEAFF
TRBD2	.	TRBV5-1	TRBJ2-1	TGCGCCAGCAGCTTGGCAGCGGGACTTGAGCAGTTCTTC	CASSLAAGLEQFF
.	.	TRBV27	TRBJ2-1	TGTGCCAGCAGTTCTCGGACTACCGGCTCCTACAATGAGCAGTTCTTC	CASSSRTTGSYNEQFF
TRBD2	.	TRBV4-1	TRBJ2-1	TGCGCCAGCAGCTTGGCCCCTAGCGGGAACAGCTACAATGAGCAGTTCTTC	CASSLAPSGNSYNEQFF
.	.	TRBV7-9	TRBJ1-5	TGTGCCAGCAGCTTATCAGGGGGCAATCAGCCCCAGCATTTT	CASSLSGGNQPQHF
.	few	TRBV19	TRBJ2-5	TGTGCCAGTAGTATGAGGAGAGAGACCCAGTACTTC	CASSMRRETQYF
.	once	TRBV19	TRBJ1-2	TGTGCCAGTAGTATCCAGACAGGCCGCTATGGCTACACCTTC	CASSIQTGRYGYTF
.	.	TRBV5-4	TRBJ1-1	TGTGCCAGCCAGAGGATGGGGGGCACTGAAGCTTTCTTT	CASQRMGGTEAFF
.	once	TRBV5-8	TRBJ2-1	TGTGCCAGCAGCTTGGTGGCGGCGAGCTCCTACAATGAGCAGTTCTTC	CASSLVAASSYNEQFF
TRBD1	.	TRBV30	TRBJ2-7	TGTGCCTGGAGTCATGCCCAGGGGGAGAGGAACGAGCAGTACTTC	CAWSHAQGERNEQYF
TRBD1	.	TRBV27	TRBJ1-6	TGTGCCAGCAGCACCCTTACAGGGGGCCCTAAAAATTCACCCCTCCACTTT	CASSTLTGGPKNSPLHF